The 31 T cell receptor beta chains below come from one sample, sequenced in a study of cytomegalovirus exposure and HLA in healthy donors. Both 60 Vbeta primers and 13 Jbeta primers went into the PCR. Sequenced by immunoSEQ multiplex PCR; TCRdb stores in-frame clones only, minus some. The sample includes approximately 190,000 clones, approximately 12% of them seen just once. The sample comprised PBMCs. The receptor source for this set is a man in his forties or fifties in good health and CMV-seropositive.

There are a few counts of this clone. The chain combines TRBV7-9 with TRBJ2-5, with D tentatively TRBD2 (6 bases). Trimming cost V 4 bases and J 2 bases, with 17 bases left between them. CDR1 is SEHNR, CDR2 FQNEAQ, per germline (reference sequence). The CDR3 spans 16 residues. The CDR3 is CASSSPPGGNQETQYF. CDR3 nucleotides: TGTGCCAGCAGCTCGCCCCCCGGGGGAAATCAAGAGACCCAGTACTTC.

This clone has more than one count but fewer than ten. The chain recombines TRBV18 with TRBJ1-6; maybe TRBD1 (5 bases). Deletions cut 4 bases from V and 11 bases from J, with 18 bases between. From germline, CDR1 is KGHSH and CDR2 LQKENI. CDR3 length: 15 residues. The CDR3 sequence: CASSLGAPPRAPLHF. The CDR3 region has the DNA TGTGCCAGCTCACTTGGTGCTCCCCCCAGGGCACCCCTCCACTTT.

J is TRBJ1-3 and V is TRBV19; 7 bases line up with TRBD1. The CDR3 consists of 18 residues. V shed 8 bases, J shed 0 bases, and the junction held 16 bases outside the gene matches. Germline CDR1 LNHDA, CDR2 SQIVND (reference sequence). DNA for the CDR3: TGTGCCAGTCAACCTCGTCCGGGACAGCGAAGCTCTGGAAACACCATATATTTT. Protein sequence: CASQPRPGQRSSGNTIYF.

This clone was seen a single time. In DNA form, the CDR3 reads TGTGCCAGCAGCTTTGCCCTCCGGGACAGGGGGCGAACAGATACGCAGTATTTT. Its protein is CASSFALRDRGRTDTQYF. The chain employs TRBV5-4 and TRBJ2-3, with 12 bases fitting TRBD1. The ends lost 2 bases at V and 3 bases at J; junction bases unmatched: 10. This CDR3 has 18 amino acids. The germline V gene encodes CDR1 SGHNT and CDR2 YYREEE (reference sequence).

This clone was counted between two and nine times. The chain is built from TRBV5-4 and TRBJ2-2, with 8 bases that match TRBD1. The junction had 11 bases not matched to a gene; V was cut back by 9 bases and J by 1 base. The CDR3 loop spans 16 amino acids. Germline CDR1 is SGHNT and CDR2 is YYREEE (reference sequence). The CDR3 DNA sequence: TGTGCCAACAGGCCCGAGGGACAGGTGAACACCGGGGAGCTGTTTTTT. As protein: CANRPEGQVNTGELFF.

This clone was counted only a few times. The CDR3 is CASSLGTGLTEAFF. The CDR3 bases are TGTGCCAGCAGTTTAGGGACAGGGTTGACTGAAGCTTTCTTT. This chain uses TRBV28 with TRBJ1-1; 9 nucleotides align to TRBD1. V lost 2 bases, J lost 5 bases, and 3 bases stayed unmatched. The CDR3 spans 14 residues. In germline, CDR1 is MDHEN, CDR2 SYDVKM.

With respect to this clone: The same CDR3 can be traced to other DNA sequences in this sample. The chain recombines TRBV5-1 with TRBJ2-7; 11 bases map to TRBD1. Looked up from germline, CDR1 is SGHRS and CDR2 is YFSETQ. The CDR3 has 14 residues. V lost 4 bases, J lost 2 bases, and 2 bases stayed unmatched. CDR3 loop: CASSQGQGAYEQYV. CDR3 DNA: TGCGCCAGCAGCCAGGGACAGGGGGCCTACGAGCAGTACGTC.

The table lists this clone with a few counts. The chain carries TRBV6-6 and TRBJ2-5; tentatively, D is TRBD2 (5 bases). V lost 5 bases, J lost 5 bases, and 12 bases lay in between. Germline lookup yields CDR1 MNHNY and CDR2 SVGAGI (reference sequence). The CDR3 totals 13 residues. CDR3 sequence: CASSPPGLETQYF. The CDR3 nucleotides read TGTGCCAGCAGTCCCCCGGGGTTGGAGACCCAGTACTTC.

This chain connects TRBV6-6 to TRBJ1-4; D might be TRBD1 (5 bases). The germline gives CDR1 MNHNY, CDR2 SVGAGI (reference sequence). The CDR3 is made up of 11 amino acids. Trimming removed 5 bases from V and 8 bases from J, with 6 bases in between. The CDR3 bases are TGTGCCAGCAGTAGACAGGAAAAACTGTTTTTT. The encoded protein is CASSRQEKLFF.

This rearrangement joins TRBV28 to TRBJ1-1; no definite D call. V dropped 8 bases and J dropped 5 bases, with 12 bases sitting between them. Germline lookup yields CDR1 MDHEN and CDR2 SYDVKM. This CDR3 has 12 residues. For the CDR3, the DNA is TGTGCCAGCGCGAGGGCTGGGACTGAAGCTTTCTTT. Its translation is CASARAGTEAFF.

Only a few counts were recorded for this clone. This rearrangement joins TRBV7-2 to TRBJ2-2, with 9 bases identical to TRBD1. This CDR3 spans 18 amino acids. CDR1 and CDR2 from the germline V gene are SGHTA and FQGNSA. Trimming removed 3 bases from V and 1 base from J; junction bases left unmatched: 9. The DNA of the CDR3 is TGTGCCAGCAGCTTTGCCTCCCGACAGGGGGTGAACACCGGGGAGCTGTTTTTT. Encoded protein: CASSFASRQGVNTGELFF.

The chain has TRBV29-1 and TRBJ2-3; 7 nucleotides align to TRBD1. This CDR3 contains 12 residues. Germline CDR1 and CDR2: SQVTM and ANQGSEA. V gave up 6 bases and J gave up 5 bases; unmatched junction bases: 5. The DNA of the CDR3 is TGCAGCGTGGGCAGGGGGAAAGATACGCAGTATTTT. It codes for CSVGRGKDTQYF.

This CDR3 reads CASSYGGAGGTRQYF. CDR3 DNA: TGTGCCAGCAGCTATGGAGGGGCAGGAGGAACTCGGCAGTACTTC. The chain combines TRBV5-6 with TRBJ2-7; the D gene is possibly TRBD2 (6 bases). The CDR3 spans 15 residues. Germline-derived CDR1 and CDR2 are SGHDT and YYEEEE. V lost 3 bases and J lost 9, with 22 bases in between.

Only a few counts were recorded for this clone. The chain recombines TRBV2 with TRBJ1-1; weak D call: TRBD1 (6 bases). Germline assignment: CDR1 SNHLY and CDR2 FYNNEI. CDR3 length: 14 amino acids. V was trimmed by 6 bases and J by 2 bases, leaving 13 bases between them. The chain's CDR3 is CASSTEDSNTEAFF. CDR3 nucleotides: TGTGCCAGCAGCACCGAGGACAGTAACACTGAAGCTTTCTTT.

The table lists this clone with a few counts. V is TRBV30 and J is TRBJ1-2; D might be TRBD1 (5 bases). Trimming shortened V by 3 bases and J by 6 bases, and 14 bases separated the two germline ends. Germline values: CDR1 GTSNPN, CDR2 SVGIG (reference sequence). CDR3 length: 13 residues. For the CDR3, the DNA is TGTGCCTGGAGAAGGGAACAGGTGCATGGCTACACCTTC. Amino acids: CAWRREQVHGYTF.

This clone turned up a few times. This rearrangement joins TRBV6-5 to TRBJ2-5, with 8 bases fitting TRBD1. Per the germline V gene, CDR1 is MNHEY and CDR2 is SVGAGI. The CDR3 consists of 14 residues. The trim removed 10 bases at V and 5 bases at J, leaving 12 bases unmatched. CDR3 nucleotides: TGTGCCACCCTAAAGCAGGGGGCTTGGGAGACCCAGTACTTC. Translation: CATLKQGAWETQYF.

This chain uses TRBV6-5 with TRBJ2-2; perhaps TRBD1 as D (6 bases). Germline V CDR1 and CDR2: MNHEY, SVGAGI. V was trimmed by 6 bases and J by 2 bases, leaving 10 bases between them. This CDR3 is built from 14 residues. This chain's CDR3 is CASRPGHNTGELFF. CDR3 sequence (DNA): TGTGCCAGCAGGCCGGGACACAACACCGGGGAGCTGTTTTTT.

The chain links TRBV29-1 to TRBJ2-1; D possibly corresponds to TRBD2 (6 bases). Germline CDR1 SQVTM, CDR2 ANQGSEA. Trimming cost V 4 bases and J 10 bases, with 11 bases left between them. The CDR3 loop spans 11 amino acids. The CDR3: CSVGERGEQFF. CDR3 DNA sequence: TGCAGCGTTGGCGAACGGGGGGAGCAGTTCTTC.

This chain links TRBV7-6 with TRBJ2-5, with D possibly TRBD1 on 5 matching bases. The CDR3 sequence is 14 residues long. V lost 5 bases and J lost 2, with 12 bases in between. CDR1 is SGHVS and CDR2 is FNYEAQ in the germline V gene. As DNA, the CDR3 is TGTGCCAGCAGCCCCACAGGAGATCAAGAGACCCAGTACTTC. It yields the protein CASSPTGDQETQYF.

The V gene is TRBV5-5, the J gene TRBJ2-2; a weak D match, TRBD1 (6 bases). Trimming pared 1 base from V and 2 bases from J, leaving 9 bases between. There are 15 residues in the CDR3. Germline V gene lookup returns CDR1 SGHKS and CDR2 YYEKEE (reference sequence). The CDR3 is CASSLWGPNTGELFF. The CDR3 nucleotides are TGTGCCAGCAGCTTGTGGGGGCCTAACACCGGGGAGCTGTTTTTT.

This chain connects TRBV10-1 to TRBJ1-2; 7 bases match TRBD1. Germline lookup yields CDR1 WNHNN and CDR2 SYGVQD (reference sequence). Trimming at V came to 4 bases and at J to 8 bases, leaving 13 bases not matched to a gene. This CDR3 is built from 15 residues. CDR3 in amino acids: CASSGPDREEDGYTF. The DNA for the CDR3 is TGCGCCAGCAGTGGCCCCGACAGGGAGGAGGACGGCTACACCTTC.

The V call is TRBV29-1, the J call TRBJ1-2; unclear D gene. Germline V gives CDR1 SQVTM, CDR2 ANQGSEA. V gave up 3 bases and J gave up 6 bases, with 11 bases separating them. The CDR3 is 12 residues long. In DNA form, the CDR3 reads TGCAGCGTTGACCGGGAAGTCGATGGCTACACCTTC. Translating it yields CSVDREVDGYTF.

With respect to this clone: Since the CDR3 does not end with the conserved phenylalanine or tryptophan, this likely comes from a read error. The chain has TRBV6-1 and TRBJ1-2, with unresolved D. The V end lost 6 bases, the J end lost 2 bases, and 13 bases lay between the germline ends. Germline loops: CDR1 MNHNS, CDR2 SASEGT. This CDR3 is 14 amino acids long. CDR3 bases: TGTGCCAGCAGAGTCCTCGGGGTCAACTATGGCTACACCGTC. Protein product: CASRVLGVNYGYTV.

The J gene is TRBJ1-6, the V gene TRBV7-2; D call uncertain. The germline V and J ends were trimmed by 1 base and 14 bases, with 12 bases remaining between them. The CDR3 loop spans 13 amino acids. The V gene's germline CDR1 is SGHTA and CDR2 FQGNSA. The CDR3 DNA is TGTGCCAGCAGCTTAGGTCAGGCTGTGGCCCTCCACTTT. Translation: CASSLGQAVALHF.

This clone appeared a few times. At one of its ends the junction is not consistent with the germline gene, which may arise from a read error. As DNA, the CDR3 is TGTGCCAGCAGTGAATGGGCGACAGGGGGAGGTGGCTACTCCTTC. This translates into CASSEWATGGGGYSF. This chain connects TRBV2 to TRBJ1-2, with TRBD1 matching 9 bases. The germline gives CDR1 SNHLY, CDR2 FYNNEI. CDR3 length: 15 amino acids.

This chain joins TRBV18 and TRBJ2-3; perhaps TRBD1 as D (6 bases). CDR1 and CDR2 from the germline V gene are KGHSH and LQKENI. The CDR3 loop spans 13 amino acids. V was clipped by 8 bases and J by 0 bases, with 9 bases between them. For the CDR3, the DNA is TGTGCCAGCCAAGGACAGAGCACAGATACGCAGTATTTT. Translating it yields CASQGQSTDTQYF.

The gene calls are TRBV28 and TRBJ1-2; 7 bases agree with TRBD1. Germline V CDR1 and CDR2: MDHEN, SYDVKM. J lost 9 bases, V lost 4 bases, and 8 bases had no gene match. The CDR3 has 13 residues. The CDR3 loop reads CASSSGKGASYTF. DNA for the CDR3: TGTGCCAGCAGTTCCGGCAAGGGGGCGAGCTACACCTTC.

This clone was picked up a small number of times. V is TRBV27 and J is TRBJ2-7; 8 bases agree with TRBD2. With 4 bases clipped from V and 5 bases from J, the junction kept 13 bases outside the gene matches. This CDR3 is built from 16 residues. Looked up from germline, CDR1 is MNHEY and CDR2 is SMNVEV (reference sequence). This CDR3 reads CASSSPPGRGVNEQYF. CDR3 DNA sequence: TGTGCCAGCAGTTCTCCCCCCGGGAGGGGGGTGAACGAGCAGTACTTC.

This clone has a handful of counts. V usage is TRBV6-6 and J usage is TRBJ2-5; TRBD2 might be the D (5 bases). Germline CDR1 is MNHNY and CDR2 is SVGAGI (reference sequence). The CDR3 runs 15 residues. Trimming shortened V by 0 bases and J by 6 bases, and 14 bases separated the two germline ends. CDR3 protein: CASSYSLDVSKTQYF. CDR3 in DNA: TGTGCCAGCAGTTACTCACTAGATGTTAGTAAGACCCAGTACTTC.

This clone has just a few counts. The chain combines TRBV19 with TRBJ1-5; 10 nucleotides match TRBD1. Germline assignment: CDR1 LNHDA and CDR2 SQIVND (reference sequence). Losses at the gene ends were 5 bases for V and 6 bases for J; bases not matched to a gene: 10. This CDR3 is built from 16 residues. The CDR3 region has the DNA TGTGCCAGTAGTCTTCGGGACAGGGGTTCTACTCAGCCCCAGCATTTT. The encoded protein is CASSLRDRGSTQPQHF.

This chain connects TRBV27 to TRBJ1-2; 9 nucleotides align to TRBD1. From germline, CDR1 is MNHEY and CDR2 SMNVEV (reference sequence). The CDR3 covers 15 residues. V shed 8 bases, J shed 4 bases, and the junction held 11 bases outside the gene matches. The CDR3 loop is CASSAGTGRSYGYTF. The CDR3 DNA is TGTGCCAGCTCTGCCGGGACAGGGCGTAGCTATGGCTACACCTTC.